This is a list of T cell receptor beta chains from one sample in a study of blood T cell repertoires in COVID-19. TCRdb keeps only in-frame clones here, not all; method: immunoSEQ multiplex PCR. The sample holds a few hundred thousand clones, approximately 81% seen once. Sequenced material: peripheral blood. Receptor source: a woman between 18 and 29 years old with acute or convalescent COVID-19. Each CDR3 is given with its conserved first and last residue. The order of the fields is D gene, clone size, V gene, CDR3 length, J gene, CDR3 DNA, CDR3 protein. The D gene is left open where the match is weak. Clone size is given for some rows only: seen once, a few or many times, or a class if the clone is expanded.

>TRBD2|-|TRBV7-9|15|TRBJ2-5
TGTGCCAGCAGCTCGGGACTAGCGGGAGTGGAGACCCAGTACTTC
CASSSGLAGVETQYF
>-|-|TRBV21-1|16|TRBJ1-5
TGTGCCAGCAGCAAAGCCGGCGGGCCTTATAATCAGCCCCAGCATTTT
CASSKAGGPYNQPQHF
>TRBD2|-|TRBV6-2/TRBV6-3|16|TRBJ2-5
TGTGCCAGCAGTCGCCCCCTAGCGGGGGGTGAGGAGACCCAGTACTTC
CASSRPLAGGEETQYF
>-|-|TRBV6-5|14|TRBJ2-3
TGTGCCAGCAGTTACCCCACGGGAATGGATACGCAGTATTTT
CASSYPTGMDTQYF
>-|-|TRBV6-1|22|TRBJ2-5
TGTGCCAGCAGTGAAGCGCTCGCGATCGGAGGGCCCGCGGGGTTGGCCCAAGAGACCCAGTACTTC
CASSEALAIGGPAGLAQETQYF
>TRBD1|few|TRBV3-1/TRBV3-2|14|TRBJ2-7
TGTGCCAGCAGCCCCGGACAGGACCCCTACGAGCAGTACTTC
CASSPGQDPYEQYF
>-|once|TRBV6-5|16|TRBJ2-1
TGTGCCAGCAGTTACACTACCTTTAGAGGGAGCAATGAGCAGTTCTTC
CASSYTTFRGSNEQFF
>-|-|TRBV9|14|TRBJ2-7
TGTGCCAGCAGCGAGGGACTCACCTCCTACGAGCAGTACTTC
CASSEGLTSYEQYF
>-|-|TRBV12-3/TRBV12-4|13|TRBJ1-4
TGTGCCAGCAGTTTGGGTCTGCGGGAAAAACTGTTTTTT
CASSLGLREKLFF
>TRBD1|-|TRBV28|15|TRBJ1-1
TGTGCCAGCAGTGGCGACAGGGGGGGAAGAACTGAAGCTTTCTTT
CASSGDRGGRTEAFF
>-|-|TRBV10-3|18|TRBJ1-5
TGTGCCATCAGTCATAGAGCGGGGGAGAGGGCAATCAATCAGCCCCAGCATTTT
CAISHRAGERAINQPQHF
>-|-|TRBV21-1|13|TRBJ1-1
TGTGCCACCCCCGAGCGGGGTAACACTGAAGCTTTCTTT
CATPERGNTEAFF
>TRBD2|-|TRBV9|14|TRBJ2-3
TGTGCCAGCAGCGTAAGCGGGGGGGCGGATACGCAGTATTTT
CASSVSGGADTQYF
>TRBD1|-|TRBV2|15|TRBJ1-1
TGTGCCAGCAGGGAACAGCAGGGGGCAAGGACTGAAGCTTTCTTT
CASREQQGARTEAFF
>TRBD2|-|TRBV7-6|17|TRBJ2-3
TGTGCCAGCAGCTTAAACCCGCGGGGGGTCACGGCAGATACGCAGTATTTT
CASSLNPRGVTADTQYF
>-|-|TRBV6-5|13|TRBJ1-2
TGTGCCAGCAGTTACGGAGGGGCTGATGGCTACACCTTC
CASSYGGADGYTF
>TRBD1|-|TRBV5-1|15|TRBJ1-6
TGCGCCAGCAGCTTGACTGACAGGGGGAATTCACCCCTCCACTTT
CASSLTDRGNSPLHF
>-|-|TRBV9|12|TRBJ2-7
TGTGCCAGCAGCGTAGGAGGTTACGAGCAGTACTTC
CASSVGGYEQYF
>-|-|TRBV21-1|16|TRBJ2-3
TGTGCCAGCAGCAAAGCAAAGGCGAGACAGGGAAATACGCAGTATTTT
CASSKAKARQGNTQYF
>TRBD1|-|TRBV27|14|TRBJ2-7
TGTGCCAGCAGGGGGACAGGGTTCTCCCACGAGCAGTACTTC
CASRGTGFSHEQYF
>-|-|TRBV7-3|16|TRBJ2-2
TGTGCCAGCAGCTCACCTACTGCGGGGGCCACCGGGGAGCTGTTTTTT
CASSSPTAGATGELFF
>-|-|TRBV7-9|14|TRBJ2-2
TGTGCCAGCAGCTCCAGGGTTACCACCGGGGAGCTGTTTTTT
CASSSRVTTGELFF
>TRBD2|-|TRBV6-5|15|TRBJ2-1
TGTGCCAGCACCTTACTAGCGGGAGGGCCGGGGGAGCAGTTCTTC
CASTLLAGGPGEQFF
>TRBD1|-|TRBV28|16|TRBJ1-4
TGTGCCAGCAGTTTGGGACAGGGGGCGTTAAATGAAAAACTGTTTTTT
CASSLGQGALNEKLFF
>-|-|TRBV2|12|TRBJ2-7
TGTGCCAGCATGGGCAGGGACTACGAGCAGTACTTC
CASMGRDYEQYF
>TRBD1|-|TRBV10-3|16|TRBJ1-5
TGTGCCATCAGTGAGACGCAAAGACAGGGGAGACAGCCCCAGCATTTT
CAISETQRQGRQPQHF
>-|-|TRBV27|15|TRBJ2-2
TGTGCCAGCAGTTTTTGGACAGAACCCACCGGGGAGCTGTTTTTT
CASSFWTEPTGELFF
>-|-|TRBV27|16|TRBJ2-1
TGTGCCAGCAGGAAGTCAGTTTTTAGCGTTGGCAATGAGCAGTTCTTC
CASRKSVFSVGNEQFF
>TRBD2|-|TRBV28|18|TRBJ2-7
TGTGCCAGCAGTTCACCAAGCGGAAGACTAGCGGGAACATACGAGCAGTACTTC
CASSSPSGRLAGTYEQYF
>TRBD2|many|TRBV2|13|TRBJ2-5
TGTGCCAGCAGTCGCGGGGGGTGGGAGACCCAGTACTTC
CASSRGGWETQYF
>-|-|TRBV3-1/TRBV3-2|11|TRBJ2-7
TGTGCCAGCAGCTCTTCTCGGGAGCAGTACTTC
CASSSSREQYF
>-|-|TRBV28|15|TRBJ1-6
TGTGCCAGCAGTTTCAGCGTGTTTTATAATTCACCCCTCCACTTT
CASSFSVFYNSPLHF
>TRBD2|once|TRBV19|15|TRBJ2-5
TGTGCCAGTAGCCTTAGCGGGGGGGTTCAAGAGACCCAGTACTTC
CASSLSGGVQETQYF
>-|once|TRBV19|15|TRBJ1-5
TGTGCCAGTAGTATCAACGTCTATAGCAATCAGCCCCAGCATTTT
CASSINVYSNQPQHF
>-|-|TRBV9|15|TRBJ2-3
TGTGCCAGCAGCGTAGAAAGCGGTTACACAGATACGCAGTATTTT
CASSVESGYTDTQYF
>-|-|TRBV5-6|17|TRBJ1-1
TGTGCCAGCAGCTTGCGTCAGATTAACCCAATGAACACTGAAGCTTTCTTT
CASSLRQINPMNTEAFF
>TRBD2|-|TRBV3-1/TRBV3-2|14|TRBJ2-1
TGTGCCAGCAGCCAAGGACTAGCTAGTAATGAGCAGTTCTTC
CASSQGLASNEQFF
>-|-|TRBV9|14|TRBJ2-5
TGTGCCAGCAGCGTGGGATGGGGCCCAGAGACCCAGTACTTC
CASSVGWGPETQYF
>-|-|TRBV5-1|15|TRBJ2-5
TGCGCCAGCAGCTTGGAACAGGGTGGGGGAGAGACCCAGTACTTC
CASSLEQGGGETQYF
>TRBD1|-|TRBV9|15|TRBJ2-2
TGTGCCAGCAGCCGGACAGGGAAGAGCACCGGGGAGCTGTTTTTT
CASSRTGKSTGELFF
>-|-|TRBV28|16|TRBJ2-5
TGTGCCAGCAGTACCACCCGGAGGGGGGGTGGCGAGACCCAGTACTTC
CASSTTRRGGGETQYF
>TRBD1|few|TRBV28|14|TRBJ1-2
TGTGCCAGCAGTGGGGACAGGGGGCGCAGTGGCTACACCTTC
CASSGDRGRSGYTF
>-|-|TRBV28|13|TRBJ1-5
TGTGCCAGCAGTTTCGCCGGGAATCAGCCCCAGCATTTT
CASSFAGNQPQHF
>TRBD1|-|TRBV7-8|16|TRBJ1-4
TGTGCCAGCAGCTCCTCCCGACAGGGAGGAAGCGAAAAACTGTTTTTT
CASSSSRQGGSEKLFF
>-|-|TRBV3-1/TRBV3-2|14|TRBJ1-5
TGTGCCAGCAGCCAAGACGGACTCAATCAGCCCCAGCATTTT
CASSQDGLNQPQHF
>-|once|TRBV27|13|TRBJ1-2
TGTGCCAGCGGGCGCCGATCCCCTCGCGGCTACACCTTC
CASGRRSPRGYTF
>-|-|TRBV27|14|TRBJ2-3
TGTGCCAGCAGTGTCGGGACTAGCACAGATACGCAGTATTTT
CASSVGTSTDTQYF
>-|-|TRBV28|12|TRBJ1-4
TGTGCCAGCACTCAGTCTAATGAAAAACTGTTTTTT
CASTQSNEKLFF